The 32 T cell receptor beta chains below were found in one sample sequenced in a study of CD8 T cells in ankylosing spondylitis. Each CDR3 protein is one row after TCRdb ran MiXCR on the 5' RACE reads. Of 200,000 to 250,000 distinct CDR3 sequences in the sample, about 11% were seen once. Material: blood, either unsorted or a sorted T cell fraction (not recorded which). The source of these receptors is a male donor with ankylosing spondylitis or in good health (not recorded which).

This clonotype was observed many times. The J gene is TRBJ2-5, the V gene TRBV10-3; D remains unclear. The CDR3 contains 11 residues. V was shortened by 9 bases and J by 0 bases, with 5 bases between the two germline ends. The V gene's germline CDR1 is ENHRY and CDR2 SYGVKD. The CDR3 region is CAIKYQETQYF. CDR3 sequence (DNA): TGTGCCATAAAGTACCAAGAGACCCAGTACTTC.

This clonotype showed up many times. V and J are TRBV7-9 and TRBJ2-7; 8 bases map to TRBD1. CDR1 and CDR2 from the germline V gene are SEHNR and FQNEAQ (reference sequence). The CDR3 is 12 residues long. Unmatched junction bases numbered 4, after V lost 3 bases and J lost 9 bases. This CDR3 is CASSLDRASQYF. The CDR3 nucleotides are TGTGCCAGCAGCTTGGACAGGGCGTCGCAGTACTTC.

In this sample, this clonotype turned up many times. The gene calls are TRBV4-2 and TRBJ2-2; D is uncertain. Germline-derived CDR1 and CDR2 are LGHNA and YNFKEQ. This CDR3 is built from 13 residues. Trimming shortened V by 0 bases and J by 5 bases, and 4 bases separated the two germline ends. CDR3 nucleotides: TGTGCCAGCAGCCAAGAAGCGACCGGGGAGCTGTTTTTT. It specifies CASSQEATGELFF.

This clonotype was detected ten times or more. The genes are TRBV7-9 and TRBJ1-1, with a weak D call TRBD1 (6 bases). The germline V and J ends were trimmed by 4 bases and 6 bases, with 15 bases remaining between them. This CDR3 is built from 14 residues. CDR1 is SEHNR, CDR2 FQNEAQ, per germline (reference sequence). The CDR3 coding sequence is TGTGCCAGCAGCTCGCGGACAGATTTCGCTGAAGCTTTCTTT. Translating it yields CASSSRTDFAEAFF.

This clonotype was observed many times. J is TRBJ1-1 and V is TRBV20-1; perhaps TRBD1 as D (5 bases). The CDR3 has 12 residues. CDR1 DFQATT and CDR2 SNEGSKA come from the germline V gene (reference sequence). V was shortened by 1 base and J by 5 bases, with 8 bases between the two germline ends. The CDR3 nucleotides are TGCAGTGCTAGAGGGGGGGGGACTGAAGCTTTCTTT. Its protein product is CSARGGGTEAFF.

Only one count was recorded for this clonotype. A read error may be the cause here, since a much bigger clone is one base away. CDR3 nucleotides: TGTGCCAGCAGTGGGGGGATGGGGGGGAGCAAAGATACGCAGTATTTT. It is translated as CASSGGMGGSKDTQYF. This chain links TRBV6-1 with TRBJ2-3; 7 nucleotides match TRBD2. The CDR3 totals 16 residues. CDR1 is MNHNS and CDR2 is SASEGT in the germline V gene.

The sample holds many counts of this clonotype. V usage is TRBV5-6 and J usage is TRBJ1-2; possible D gene TRBD1, 5 bases. Germline CDR1 reads SGHDT; CDR2 reads YYEEEE. V lost 4 bases to trimming and J lost 3 bases, with 16 bases between them. The CDR3 runs 15 residues. The DNA for the CDR3 is TGTGCCAGCAGCCCTCAAACAGGAGCCGACTATGGCTACACCTTC. Encoded protein: CASSPQTGADYGYTF.

This clonotype has at least ten counts. This chain joins TRBV5-1 and TRBJ2-7; TRBD2 matches at 8 bases. Germline assignment: CDR1 SGHRS and CDR2 YFSETQ. Losses at the gene ends were 4 bases for V and 4 bases for J; bases not matched to a gene: 7. This CDR3 comprises 14 residues. This chain's CDR3 is CASSRGLGIYEQYF. Written as DNA, the CDR3 is TGCGCCAGCAGCCGGGGACTAGGTATATACGAGCAGTACTTC.

About this clonotype itself: This may come from a read error, since a much larger clone is one base off. The chain is built from TRBV5-1 and TRBJ2-3, with D hard to call. Between the trimmed V and J ends, which lost 0 bases and 2 bases, there was a span of 16 bases. The germline CDR1 and CDR2 sequences are SGHRS and YFSETQ. The CDR3 runs 17 residues. DNA of the CDR3: TGCGCCAGCAGCTTGGCAGCACTGGGCGTAAACACAGATACGCAGTATTTT. It encodes CASSLAALGVNTDTQYF.

This clonotype was detected many times. The V call is TRBV27, the J call TRBJ2-5, with D perhaps TRBD1 or TRBD2 (5 bases each). This CDR3 is built from 13 residues. Trimming removed 6 bases at V and 4 bases at J, with 12 bases between. The germline CDR1 and CDR2 sequences are MNHEY and SMNVEV (reference sequence). CDR3 residues: CASRPTGRETQYF. In DNA form, the CDR3 reads TGTGCCAGCAGGCCAACGGGACGAGAGACCCAGTACTTC.

This clonotype came up many times. In DNA form, the CDR3 reads TGCAGTGCTAGAAACCCGGGACGGCTGTTTAATCAGCCCCAGCATTTT. The encoded protein is CSARNPGRLFNQPQHF. The chain joins TRBV20-1 to TRBJ1-5; tentatively, D is TRBD1 (5 bases). V was trimmed by 2 bases and J by 4 bases, leaving 18 bases between them. Per the germline V gene, CDR1 is DFQATT and CDR2 is SNEGSKA (reference sequence). The CDR3 is 16 amino acids.

This CDR3 reads CATSDPRAELTDTQYF. The DNA of the CDR3 is TGTGCCACCAGTGACCCAAGAGCGGAACTCACAGATACGCAGTATTTT. The chain links TRBV24-1 to TRBJ2-3, with D maybe TRBD2 (5 bases). The CDR3 loop spans 16 amino acids. Trimming stripped 4 bases from V and 2 bases from J, with 15 bases between. CDR1 and CDR2 (germline): KGHDR, SFDVKD.

This clonotype was found many times. The V call is TRBV27, the J call TRBJ1-6; possibly TRBD1 for D (5 bases). The CDR3 is 17 amino acids. V shed 5 bases and J shed 5 bases, with 19 bases lying between them. From germline, CDR1 is MNHEY and CDR2 SMNVEV (reference sequence). CDR3 residues: CASSPLGSGGDNSPLHF. The DNA of the CDR3 is TGTGCCAGCAGTCCCCTTGGGAGCGGAGGGGATAATTCACCCCTCCACTTT.

The DNA of the CDR3 is TGTGCCAGCAGCTCCCGAGGGCAAACAGCCAAAAACATTCAGTACTTC. The encoded protein is CASSSRGQTAKNIQYF. V is TRBV12-3 or TRBV12-4 and J is TRBJ2-4; perhaps TRBD2 as D (5 bases). Trimming stripped 6 bases from V and 0 bases from J, with 15 bases between. CDR3 length equals 16 residues.

This clonotype came up many times. The chain has TRBV5-5 and TRBJ2-3; 9 positions match TRBD2. The germline gives CDR1 SGHKS, CDR2 YYEKEE (reference sequence). Germline trimming cut 4 bases from V and 0 bases from J; bases unmatched to any gene: 6. CDR3 size: 16 residues. The CDR3 spells CASSLGTSSSTDTQYF. The CDR3 nucleotides read TGTGCCAGCAGCCTAGGGACTAGCTCCAGCACAGATACGCAGTATTTT.

This clonotype has more than one count but fewer than ten. This chain connects TRBV20-1 to TRBJ2-7; the D gene is possibly TRBD1 (6 bases). CDR3 length: 14 residues. Germline CDR1 DFQATT, CDR2 SNEGSKA (reference sequence). The V gene lost 2 bases and the J gene lost 2 bases, with 13 bases spanning the gap. CDR3 loop: CSARRGQGTYEQYF. The CDR3 bases are TGCAGTGCTAGAAGGGGTCAGGGGACCTACGAGCAGTACTTC.

This clonotype was counted ten times or more. The chain combines TRBV6-1 with TRBJ1-5, with D unresolved. The length of the CDR3 is 13 residues. Germline CDR1 reads MNHNS; CDR2 reads SASEGT. Trimming pared 2 bases from V and 7 bases from J, leaving 9 bases between. Here the CDR3 reads CASSETLLQPQHF. The CDR3 DNA is TGTGCCAGCAGTGAAACCCTCTTGCAGCCCCAGCATTTT.

This clonotype was counted between two and nine times. V usage is TRBV11-2 and J usage is TRBJ2-5, with D possibly being TRBD2 (5 bases). This CDR3 comprises 14 residues. Trimming left V 5 bases short and J 4 bases short, with 14 bases between. Germline CDR1 reads SGHAT; CDR2 reads FQNNGV. The CDR3 DNA reads TGTGCCAGCAGCGTCCGCGGGTGGGGAGAGACCCAGTACTTC. The encoded protein is CASSVRGWGETQYF.

V gene TRBV6-5 combines with J gene TRBJ2-3; D possibly corresponds to TRBD1 (5 bases). Germline V gene lookup returns CDR1 MNHEY and CDR2 SVGAGI. CDR3 size: 15 residues. Trimming took 4 bases from V and 0 from J, leaving 11 bases between them. The CDR3 DNA reads as TGTGCCAGCAGTTTCCTGGGGCCAAGCACAGATACGCAGTATTTT. As protein: CASSFLGPSTDTQYF.

J is TRBJ1-2 and V is TRBV5-1, with D possibly TRBD1 on 6 matching bases. Trimming removed 0 bases from V and 12 bases from J, with 12 bases in between. The germline V gene encodes CDR1 SGHRS and CDR2 YFSETQ. The CDR3 contains 12 residues. This CDR3 is CASSLEGGEHTF. The CDR3 nucleotides read TGCGCCAGCAGCTTGGAGGGGGGGGAGCACACCTTC. Together with reference TRBV5-1 and TRBJ1-2, the CDR3 gives the full variable domain: KAGVTQTPRYLIKTRGQQVTLSCSPISGHRSVSWYQQTPGQGLQFLFEYFSETQRNKGNFPGRFSGRQFSNSRSEMNVSTLELGDSALYLCASSLEGGEHTFGSGTRLTVV.

In the case of this clonotype: A much larger clone differs from this one at a single base, so this may be a read error. The rearrangement links TRBV20-1 to TRBJ1-2; D is uncertain. The V gene's germline CDR1 is DFQATT and CDR2 SNEGSKA (reference sequence). The CDR3 is made up of 14 amino acids. The CDR3 coding sequence is TGCAGTGCTAGAGATAGGTTGACGGTCTATGGCTCCACCTTC. Its protein is CSARDRLTVYGSTF.

This clonotype was seen a handful of times. This rearrangement joins TRBV7-8 to TRBJ2-3, with TRBD1 as a possible D gene (7 bases). Germline CDR1 is SGHVS and CDR2 is FQNEAQ. The V end was cut by 6 bases, the J end by 5 bases, with 18 bases between. The CDR3 extends over 15 amino acids. CDR3 sequence: CASSSARQGGDTQYF. CDR3 sequence (DNA): TGTGCCAGCAGTTCCGCAAGACAGGGAGGAGATACGCAGTATTTT.

Details on this clonotype: Since a much larger clone is just one base distant, this may be a read error. V usage is TRBV29-1 and J usage is TRBJ2-1; D tentatively reads TRBD1 or TRBD2 (5 bases each). CDR1 and CDR2 from the germline V gene are SQVTM and ANQGSEA. The CDR3 is 13 residues long. V was pared by 5 bases and J by 2 bases, with 10 bases between. CDR3 in DNA: TGCAGCGTTACCGGGACGGCCTACAATGAGCAGTTCTTC. It encodes CSVTGTAYNEQFF.

The V and J genes are TRBV18 and TRBJ2-5; 15 bases are shared with TRBD2. Trimming at V came to 3 bases and at J to 10 bases, leaving 9 bases not matched to a gene. CDR1 and CDR2 (germline): KGHSH, LQKENI. This CDR3 contains 16 residues. Here the CDR3 DNA reads TGTGCCAGCTCACCCCGGACTAGCGGGGGGGTCCAGGGCCAGTACTTC. Its translation: CASSPRTSGGVQGQYF. The whole variable domain, remainder taken from reference TRBV18 and TRBJ2-5, is NAGVMQNPRHLVRRRGQEARLRCSPMKGHSHVYWYRQLPEEGLKFMVYLQKENIIDESGMPKERFSAEFPKEGPSILRIQQVVRGDSAAYFCASSPRTSGGVQGQYFGPGTRLLVL.

This clonotype was recorded many times. This chain connects TRBV5-1 to TRBJ2-3, with TRBD2 matching 15 bases. Germline-derived CDR1 and CDR2 are SGHRS and YFSETQ. J was trimmed by 8 bases and V by 4 bases; bases with no gene match: 5. The CDR3 loop spans 15 amino acids. For the CDR3, the DNA is TGCGCCAGCAGCCCGGGACTAGCGGGGGGAGGTACGCAGTATTTT. Its protein is CASSPGLAGGGTQYF.

The chain recombines TRBV7-9 with TRBJ1-4, with 7 bases matching TRBD1. Germline assignment: CDR1 SEHNR and CDR2 FQNEAQ (reference sequence). V shed 1 base and J 5 bases; nucleotides not matched to a gene: 4. CDR3 size: 15 residues. Here the CDR3 DNA reads TGTGCCAGCAGCTTAGGACAGGGAGAGAATGAAAAACTGTTTTTT. This codes for CASSLGQGENEKLFF.

This clonotype has at least ten counts. V and J are TRBV7-2 and TRBJ2-3; a possible D gene is TRBD2 (5 bases). CDR3 length equals 11 residues. V lost 5 bases to trimming and J lost 8 bases, with 8 bases between them. The germline V gene encodes CDR1 SGHTA and CDR2 FQGNSA. CDR3 region: CASSREGTQYF. The CDR3 coding sequence is TGTGCCAGCAGCCGCGAGGGTACGCAGTATTTT. Full variable domain (rest looked up from reference TRBV7-2 and TRBJ2-3): GAGVSQSPSNKVTEKGKDVELRCDPISGHTALYWYRQSLGQGLEFLIYFQGNSAPDKSGLPSDRFSAERTGGSVSTLTIQRTQQEDSAVYLCASSREGTQYFGPGTRLTVL.

This clonotype was detected ten times or more. The chain joins TRBV4-2 to TRBJ2-1; 7 nucleotides line up with TRBD2. Germline V gives CDR1 LGHNA, CDR2 YNFKEQ. This CDR3 contains 16 residues. The J segment lost 1 base and the V segment lost 3 bases, leaving 6 bases of the junction unmatched. The CDR3: CASSQGVGGSYNEQFF. The DNA of the CDR3 is TGTGCCAGCAGCCAGGGGGTCGGGGGGTCCTACAATGAGCAGTTCTTC.

This clonotype was counted at least ten times. J is TRBJ2-3 and V is TRBV5-5; the D is unclear. The V and J ends lost 0 bases and 9 bases respectively, with 5 bases between them. Germline loops: CDR1 SGHKS, CDR2 YYEKEE (reference sequence). CDR3 size: 11 residues. The CDR3 DNA reads as TGTGCCAGCAGCTTGGATGTAACGCAGTATTTT. Protein product: CASSLDVTQYF.

This clonotype was counted at least ten times. The chain has TRBV7-3 and TRBJ2-2; D remains ambiguous. The CDR3 covers 14 residues. V gave up 0 bases and J gave up 7 bases, with 9 bases separating them. The germline V gene encodes CDR1 SGHTA and CDR2 FQGTGA. The CDR3 DNA reads TGTGCCAGCAGCTTAACGTCGACCTACGGGGAGCTGTTTTTT. Protein product: CASSLTSTYGELFF.

This clonotype came up many times. The chain links TRBV7-2 to TRBJ1-2, with a tentative D call TRBD1 (5 bases). In germline, CDR1 is SGHTA, CDR2 FQGNSA. The CDR3 length is 14 residues. The V end was cut by 6 bases, the J end by 5 bases, with 16 bases between. Here the CDR3 reads CASRPRDDPYGYTF. In nucleotides, the CDR3 is TGTGCCAGCAGGCCACGGGACGACCCATATGGCTACACCTTC. Based on the CDR3 plus reference TRBV7-2 and TRBJ1-2, the full variable domain is GAGVSQSPSNKVTEKGKDVELRCDPISGHTALYWYRQSLGQGLEFLIYFQGNSAPDKSGLPSDRFSAERTGGSVSTLTIQRTQQEDSAVYLCASRPRDDPYGYTFGSGTRLTVV.

This clonotype appeared many times. This chain joins TRBV6-5 and TRBJ2-3, with TRBD2 as a possible D gene (6 bases). V shed 4 bases and J shed 2 bases, with 16 bases lying between them. The CDR3 has 16 amino acids. CDR1 is MNHEY, CDR2 SVGAGI, per germline. DNA for the CDR3: TGTGCCAGCAGTTTCGGGACTCCCCACAACACAGATACGCAGTATTTT. Its translation is CASSFGTPHNTDTQYF.